Sequencing of this TCR beta chain was carried out in a study of OX40 agonist ivuxolimab in advanced cancers. Background for the entire study: Ivuxolimab was an agonistic, fully human IgG2 monoclonal antibody directed against OX40 (CD134), a costimulatory receptor. Partial responses occurred in three dose-escalation patients: two with cutaneous melanoma and one with hepatocellular carcinoma. In the dose-escalation cohort, approximately 83% of patients were male, and the mean age was 60 years with a range of roughly 20 to 85. Peripheral TCRbeta sequencing aimed to test whether ivuxolimab altered TCR sequence diversity and caused clonal T-cell expansion. Prior anti-PD-1, anti-PD-L1 or anti-CTLA-4 therapy was permitted, and less than 45% of dose-escalation patients had received checkpoint inhibitors. The paper reports the monotherapy dose-escalation portion (N of about 51 patients) of the phase I ivuxolimab trial. Of the roughly 52 patients in dose escalation, 19 had hepatocellular carcinoma, roughly 15 had melanoma, 9 had renal cell carcinoma and 9 had head and neck cancer. Intravenous ivuxolimab was administered to patients every 2 weeks at six dose levels: 0.01, 0.1, 0.3, 1.5, 3 and 10 mg/kg. Results and caveats for the whole study, not just this receptor: At doses from 0.1 to 3.0 mg/kg, clonal expansion was seen in both CD4+ and CD8+ blood T cells between baseline and week 6. Antigen specificity was not determined for the clonally expanded peripheral T cells. After ivuxolimab, CD8+ T cells had more expanded clones than CD4+ T cells on average. In the 0.1-3.0 mg/kg groups, partial responders were among the patients with the lowest normalized peripheral clonal expansion, particularly in CD8+ T cells. Low levels of normalized T-cell clonal expansion were also seen in some patients who did not respond.

Genomic DNA was isolated from the sorted cells so that the TCRbeta CDR3 region could be sequenced. The immunoSEQ Assay was used to sequence the TCRbeta CDR3 regions. In TCRdb, the immuneACCESS table is reduced to in-frame sequences with V and J assigned. These tables do not hold every clone; where another copy was compared, an unresolved V gene accounts for under half, and the others remain unexplained. A total of roughly 34,000 clones appear in this sample, over 85% of them only once. Jointly, the top ten make up approximately 0.94% of the sample. Patients with autoimmune disease history or receiving systemic immunosuppression were excluded from the trial. Peripheral blood for TCR sequencing was collected from all dose cohorts at baseline, on cycle 4 day 1, and on cycle 7 day 1. The samples were taken from a phase I, first-in-human, multicenter, open-label dose-escalation trial of ivuxolimab. The trial enrolled adults with locally advanced or metastatic head and neck squamous cell, hepatocellular, melanoma or renal cell carcinoma. Before TCR sequencing, CD4+ T cells and CD8+ T cells were sorted from peripheral blood as separate populations.

The CDR3 sequence holds 15 residues, the cysteine and phenylalanine included. The retained sequence is limited to the CDR3, 45 bases, with the frame set at the first base. CDR1 MNHEY and CDR2 SMNVEV were looked up in the germline V gene (reference sequence). The V end loses 6 bases and the J end loses 0 bases, and a stretch of 12 bases separates them. Of note for this clone: The antigen it recognizes is unknown. No base quality values were provided; no much bigger clone lies one nucleotide off.

The chain employs TRBV27 and TRBJ1-5; no confident D gene assignment can be made. This sequence originates from an adult with an advanced solid tumor such as melanoma, head and neck, liver or kidney cancer. The sequenced sample was CD4+ or CD8+ T cells sorted from blood, obtained in a trial of the OX40 agonist ivuxolimab. The CDR3 corresponds to CASRPQPYSNQPQHF. DNA sequence: TGTGCCAGCAGGCCTCAGCCTTATAGCAATCAGCCCCAGCATTTT.